This T cell receptor beta chain was recovered during a study of shared clonotypes between healthy human individuals. The study drew all its donors from Caucasian adults living in Nashville, Tennessee. A split of CD4+ cells into CD45RA+ naive and CD45RA-negative memory subsets was performed. J lost 9 bases, V lost 5 bases, and 4 bases had no gene match. CDR1 DFQATT and CDR2 SNEGSKA come from the germline V gene (reference sequence). The CDR3 sequence is 11 residues long. Here immunoSEQ multiplex PCR was the method, and the copy in TCRdb shows in-frame clones only, minus some. The sample lists around 2.1 million clones, nearly 97% seen once, with about 0.13% in the top ten.

Sequencing input: naive CD4+ T cells sorted from blood. Subset denoted: CD45RA+ positively selected. The sequence was obtained from a man aged 18 to 30 in good health. V is TRBV20-1 and J is TRBJ1-1, with 9 bases matching TRBD1. In DNA form, the CDR3 reads TGCAGTGCTGGGACAGGGCGGCAAGCTTTCTTT. As protein: CSAGTGRQAFF.